These 2 T cell receptor beta chains share one sample of origin, sequenced in a study of CD4+ T cells in melanoma (dated by TCRdb to between 2021 and 2023). The library was produced with the immunoSEQ multiplex PCR assay. TCRdb mirrors the immuneACCESS table, restricted to in-frame sequences. Some clones are absent from its copies; in checked studies, under half trace to an unresolved V gene, and the reason for the others is unknown. In all, the sample holds about 13,000 clones, and around 72% of those were seen once. Of the sample, 18% falls within the top ten clones. Sequencing was performed on cells from a culture (not recorded whether cultured in vitro). These receptors came from a human donor with melanoma.

The sample holds one count of this clone. The V call is TRBV5-4, the J call TRBJ1-6; D uncertain. The CDR3 is made up of 15 amino acids. Germline CDR1 SGHNT, CDR2 YYREEE (reference sequence). V lost 1 base and J 9 bases, leaving 14 bases between the germline ends. The CDR3 DNA is TGTGCCAGCAGCTTGACGAGTGGCACACTTTCACCCCTCCACTTT. It codes for CASSLTSGTLSPLHF. Complete variable domain (other parts from reference TRBV5-4 and TRBJ1-6): ETGVTQSPTHLIKTRGQQVTLRCSSQSGHNTVSWYQQALGQGPQFIFQYYREEENGRGNFPPRFSGLQFPNYSSELNVNALELDDSALYLCASSLTSGTLSPLHFGNGTRLTVT.

The CDR3 reads CSVEGKTGLVGTQYF. CDR3 DNA sequence: TGCAGCGTTGAAGGCAAAACGGGGCTAGTGGGAACCCAGTACTTC. The chain has TRBV29-1 and TRBJ2-5, with D perhaps being TRBD1 or TRBD2 (5 bases each). Per the germline V gene, CDR1 is SQVTM and CDR2 is ANQGSEA. The CDR3 runs to 15 residues. V lost 1 base to trimming and J lost 8 bases, with 20 bases between them.